The 28 T cell receptor beta chains below come from one sample, sequenced in a study of Graves' ophthalmopathy and Graves' hyperthyroidism. The sequenced template was RNA, covering the TCR beta CDR3 region. RT-PCR was first run with HTBI primers, then multiplex PCR in a second round. TCRdb independently ran MiXCR on the multiplex PCR reads; one entry per CDR3 protein. This sample yields approximately 330,000 distinct CDR3 sequences, of which roughly a sixth are seen a single time; 9% to 15% belongs to the top ten. Input material: peripheral blood. These receptors were collected from an adult man with Graves' ophthalmopathy.

This clonotype has a count of ten or more. DNA of the CDR3: TGTGCCAGCAGTTACCCCAGGATCTACGAGCAGTACTTC. It codes for CASSYPRIYEQYF. The V gene is TRBV6-2 or TRBV6-3, the J gene TRBJ2-7; D unresolved. Germline V gives CDR1 MNHEY, CDR2 SVGEGT. The germline V and J ends were trimmed by 2 bases and 3 bases, with 8 bases remaining between them. This CDR3 is built from 13 residues.

The sample holds a few counts of this clonotype. The J gene is TRBJ2-2, the V gene TRBV29-1; a weak D match, TRBD1 (5 bases). V shed 5 bases and J shed 4 bases, with 11 bases lying between them. The germline gives CDR1 SQVTM, CDR2 ANQGSEA. CDR3 length: 13 residues. The CDR3 region is CSVKARVTGELFF. Here the CDR3 DNA reads TGCAGCGTTAAGGCCAGGGTCACCGGGGAGCTGTTTTTT.

This clonotype was observed many times. The chain is built from TRBV7-9 and TRBJ1-1; TRBD1 is a possible D gene (6 bases). Trimming removed 4 bases from V and 11 bases from J, with 20 bases in between. Germline V gives CDR1 SEHNR, CDR2 FQNEAQ (reference sequence). The CDR3 is 14 amino acids. The chain's CDR3 is CASSSSSGAWGAFF. The CDR3 bases are TGTGCCAGCAGCTCGTCATCGGGGGCTTGGGGGGCTTTCTTT. Using reference TRBV7-9 and TRBJ1-1 for the parts outside the CDR3, the full variable domain is DTGVSQNPRHKITKRGQNVTFRCDPISEHNRLYWYRQTLGQGPEFLTYFQNEAQLEKSRLLSDRFSAERPKGSFSTLEIQRTEQGDSAMYLCASSSSSGAWGAFFGQGTRLTVV.

This clonotype was recorded many times. This chain connects TRBV11-2 to TRBJ2-7; a weak D match, TRBD1 (6 bases). V was clipped by 3 bases and J by 5 bases, with 14 bases between them. Germline CDR1 and CDR2: SGHAT and FQNNGV. This CDR3 region has 14 residues. The CDR3 loop reads CASSFLQGGHEQYF. CDR3 sequence (DNA): TGTGCCAGCAGCTTTTTACAGGGCGGCCACGAGCAGTACTTC.

This clonotype was picked up many times. V usage is TRBV5-1 and J usage is TRBJ1-2, with D tentatively TRBD1 (5 bases). This CDR3 is built from 14 residues. The germline V gene has CDR1 SGHRS and CDR2 YFSETQ. Trimming took 4 bases from V and 8 from J, leaving 18 bases between them. CDR3 amino acids: CASSPGPLDGGYTF. The CDR3, as DNA: TGCGCCAGCAGCCCGGGACCGCTCGACGGGGGCTACACCTTC.

This clonotype showed up many times. The V call is TRBV27, the J call TRBJ2-2, with 9 nucleotides matching TRBD2. CDR3 length equals 15 residues. Germline V lookup: CDR1 MNHEY, CDR2 SMNVEV (reference sequence). J was trimmed by 7 bases and V by 5 bases; bases with no gene match: 8. The CDR3 DNA is TGTGCCAGCAGTACTGGGACTAGCTTGGACGGGGAGCTGTTTTTT. Residues: CASSTGTSLDGELFF.

Many counts were recorded for this clonotype. The V and J genes are TRBV6-5 and TRBJ1-3, with a weak D call TRBD1 (5 bases). Trimming left V 8 bases short and J 0 bases short, with 8 bases between. CDR3 length: 13 residues. CDR1 is MNHEY, CDR2 SVGAGI, per germline. The CDR3 reads CASGGGSGNTIYF. Written as DNA, the CDR3 is TGTGCCAGCGGGGGTGGCTCTGGAAACACCATATATTTT.

The CDR3 DNA is TGTGCCAGCAGTTTCCCCAGACAGGGAGGAACTGAAGCTTTCTTT. Protein: CASSFPRQGGTEAFF. V usage is TRBV12-3 or TRBV12-4 and J usage is TRBJ1-1; 7 nucleotides match TRBD1. The ends lost 3 bases at V and 5 bases at J; junction bases unmatched: 9. This CDR3 comprises 15 residues.

This chain connects TRBV6-1 to TRBJ1-2; 8 bases align to TRBD1. CDR1 is MNHNS and CDR2 is SASEGT in the germline V gene. CDR3 length: 13 amino acids. V trimming: 7 bases; J trimming: 6 bases; junction bases outside the gene matches: 7. In DNA, the CDR3 is TGTGCCAGCACCCAGGACAGGGTAGATGGCTACACCTTC. This codes for CASTQDRVDGYTF.

This clonotype was seen many times. The CDR3 region is CAWSEQGGGYTF. The DNA for the CDR3 is TGTGCCTGGAGTGAACAGGGAGGTGGCTACACCTTC. The chain joins TRBV30 to TRBJ1-2; weak D call: TRBD1 (6 bases). The V gene's germline CDR1 is GTSNPN and CDR2 SVGIG (reference sequence). The V end was cut by 1 base, the J end by 7 bases, with 10 bases between. This CDR3 is built from 12 residues.

This clonotype was seen at least ten times. CDR3: CASTEQETQYF. Written as DNA, the CDR3 is TGTGCCAGCACCGAACAAGAGACCCAGTACTTC. The rearrangement joins TRBV6-1 to TRBJ2-5; no firm D call. There are 11 residues in the CDR3. V was clipped by 7 bases and J by 2 bases, with 5 bases between them. The germline gives CDR1 MNHNS, CDR2 SASEGT.

This clonotype has at least ten counts. The chain joins TRBV7-9 to TRBJ2-7; the D is unclear. The germline V and J ends were trimmed by 5 bases and 7 bases, with 9 bases remaining between them. The CDR3 is 11 residues long. Germline-derived CDR1 and CDR2 are SEHNR and FQNEAQ (reference sequence). In DNA form, the CDR3 reads TGTGCCAGCAGCGCCGGGTCTGAGCAGTACTTC. Amino acid sequence: CASSAGSEQYF.

This clonotype was seen at least ten times. The rearrangement uses TRBV29-1 and TRBJ1-2; weak D call: TRBD1 (5 bases). Deletions cut 3 bases from V and 7 bases from J, with 15 bases between. Germline V CDR1 and CDR2: SQVTM, ANQGSEA. The CDR3 length is 13 residues. CDR3 DNA: TGCAGCGTTGATCAGGGATCCTCCTGTGGCTACACCTTC. Translating gives CSVDQGSSCGYTF.

The sample holds many counts of this clonotype. This chain joins TRBV5-1 and TRBJ1-2; the D gene is possibly TRBD1 (5 bases). V was trimmed by 4 bases and J by 4 bases, leaving 14 bases between them. Germline assignment: CDR1 SGHRS and CDR2 YFSETQ. The CDR3 runs to 14 residues. The CDR3 loop is CASSPGDGIYGYTF. The CDR3 DNA reads TGCGCCAGCAGCCCTGGGGACGGAATCTATGGCTACACCTTC.

In its sample, this clonotype was seen a few times. This rearrangement joins TRBV4-1 to TRBJ2-7; 10 nucleotides agree with TRBD2. Per germline, CDR1 MGHRA and CDR2 YSYEKL. After removal of 1 base from V and 3 bases from J, the junction contained 18 bases not matched to a gene. This CDR3 spans 20 amino acids. The CDR3 loop reads CASSQGQASGGPLALYEQYF. The CDR3 DNA is TGCGCCAGCAGCCAAGGTCAAGCTAGCGGGGGACCTCTGGCTCTCTACGAGCAGTACTTC.

At least ten counts were recorded for this clonotype. The chain couples TRBV15 to TRBJ1-3; D gene unclear. The V end lost 5 bases, the J end lost 8 bases, and 13 bases lay between the germline ends. The CDR3 length is 13 residues. Germline CDR1 and CDR2: LNHNV and YYDKDF (reference sequence). The CDR3 DNA follows: TGTGCCACCAGCCCCCATCTAGAAGACACCATATATTTT. Its translation: CATSPHLEDTIYF.

The J gene is TRBJ1-3, the V gene TRBV15, with D possibly matching TRBD1 (6 bases). The CDR3 length is 15 residues. Germline V gives CDR1 LNHNV, CDR2 YYDKDF (reference sequence). With 9 bases removed from V and 1 base from J, the gap between germline ends came to 16 bases. Written as DNA, the CDR3 is TGTGCCACTTCCGACCCTAGGGGGTCTGGAAACACCATATATTTT. Translation: CATSDPRGSGNTIYF.

This clonotype was picked up many times. Given the absence of the conserved phenylalanine or tryptophan at the CDR3 end, a read error is likely. The chain has TRBV6-1 and TRBJ2-7, with D unclear. Germline V lookup: CDR1 MNHNS, CDR2 SASEGT. V lost 0 bases and J lost 3, with 15 bases in between. CDR3 length equals 16 residues. The chain's CDR3 is CASSEARRLGDYEQYS. As DNA, the CDR3 is TGTGCCAGCAGTGAAGCGCGACGCCTAGGCGACTACGAGCAGTACTCC.

This clonotype was detected ten times or more. CDR3 amino acids: CASSLLAGRTRGETQYF. The CDR3 bases are TGTGCCAGCAGTTTACTGGCAGGGAGAACTAGAGGCGAGACCCAGTACTTC. The chain employs TRBV12-3 or TRBV12-4 and TRBJ2-5; perhaps D is TRBD1 or TRBD2 (5 bases each). The germline V and J ends were trimmed by 2 bases and 5 bases, with 21 bases remaining between them. The CDR3 consists of 17 residues.

This clonotype was counted ten times or more. V gene TRBV6-1 combines with J gene TRBJ2-7; 10 bases line up with TRBD2. The trim removed 5 bases at V and 2 bases at J, leaving 3 bases unmatched. Germline V gene lookup returns CDR1 MNHNS and CDR2 SASEGT. There are 14 residues in the CDR3. The CDR3 loop reads CASSLSGRTYEQYF. The CDR3, as DNA: TGTGCCAGCAGTCTTAGCGGGAGGACCTACGAGCAGTACTTC.

This clonotype was observed at least ten times. This rearrangement joins TRBV7-2 to TRBJ2-5; TRBD2 might be the D (7 bases). The CDR3 is 15 amino acids. V was cut by 3 bases and J by 5 bases, with 16 bases left in between. Germline values: CDR1 SGHTA, CDR2 FQGNSA. Here the CDR3 reads CASSLGGGNLETQYF. The CDR3 DNA sequence: TGTGCCAGCAGCTTGGGGGGGGGCAATTTGGAGACCCAGTACTTC.

This clonotype came up many times. The chain has TRBV3-1 and TRBJ1-1; unclear D gene. Between the trimmed V and J ends, which lost 0 bases and 2 bases, there was a span of 7 bases. Germline CDR1 reads LGHDT; CDR2 reads YNNKEL (reference sequence). The CDR3 sequence is 14 residues long. The CDR3, as DNA: TGTGCCAGCAGCCAAGATAGGGTCAACACTGAAGCTTTCTTT. Translating gives CASSQDRVNTEAFF.

This clonotype was detected a few times. The rearrangement joins TRBV28 to TRBJ1-2; 10 nucleotides match TRBD1. V lost 1 base to trimming and J lost 4 bases; unmatched junction nucleotides: 3. The CDR3 totals 15 residues. Germline assignment: CDR1 MDHEN and CDR2 SYDVKM. CDR3 sequence reads: CASSLLGTGAYGYTF. The CDR3 bases are TGTGCCAGCAGTTTATTGGGGACAGGGGCCTATGGCTACACCTTC.

This clonotype was observed many times. The chain uses TRBV19 and TRBJ1-5; TRBD1 might be the D (5 bases). V lost 2 bases to trimming and J lost 1 base, with 15 bases between them. The CDR3 extends over 17 amino acids. CDR1 is LNHDA, CDR2 SQIVND, per germline (reference sequence). The CDR3 region has the DNA TGTGCCAGTAGTATACTTAAGGGGCTGAGGAGCAATCAGCCCCAGCATTTT. Protein product: CASSILKGLRSNQPQHF.

This clonotype was recorded at least ten times. V gene TRBV5-1 combines with J gene TRBJ1-3; D not resolved. Trimming removed 0 bases from V and 0 bases from J, with 10 bases in between. Germline assignment: CDR1 SGHRS and CDR2 YFSETQ. The CDR3 is 16 residues long. The CDR3 DNA is TGCGCCAGCAGCTTGGGGGGTGACTACTCTGGAAACACCATATATTTT. Its translation: CASSLGGDYSGNTIYF.

This clonotype appeared many times. The chain has TRBV2 and TRBJ2-5; weak D call: TRBD1 (5 bases). The V gene lost 6 bases and the J gene lost 3 bases, with 14 bases spanning the gap. CDR1 and CDR2 from the germline V gene are SNHLY and FYNNEI. The CDR3 spans 14 residues. CDR3 nucleotide sequence: TGTGCCAGCAGAATAGACAGATCGGAAGAGACCCAGTACTTC. Its translation: CASRIDRSEETQYF.

This clonotype has at least ten counts. V is TRBV12-3 or TRBV12-4 and J is TRBJ1-5, with D possibly being TRBD1 (6 bases). The CDR3 sequence is 14 residues long. V lost 4 bases and J lost 3, with 10 bases in between. The CDR3: CASSSDRDNQPQHF. In DNA, the CDR3 is TGTGCCAGCAGTTCGGACAGAGACAATCAGCCCCAGCATTTT.

There are many counts of this clonotype. The rearrangement uses TRBV19 and TRBJ2-2, with D perhaps being TRBD1 or TRBD2 (5 bases each). Trimming pared 6 bases from V and 7 bases from J, leaving 15 bases between. CDR3 length: 14 residues. Germline V gives CDR1 LNHDA, CDR2 SQIVND (reference sequence). Here the CDR3 reads CASSLGTSDGELFF. The CDR3 DNA sequence: TGTGCCAGTAGCCTCGGGACGAGTGACGGGGAGCTGTTTTTT.